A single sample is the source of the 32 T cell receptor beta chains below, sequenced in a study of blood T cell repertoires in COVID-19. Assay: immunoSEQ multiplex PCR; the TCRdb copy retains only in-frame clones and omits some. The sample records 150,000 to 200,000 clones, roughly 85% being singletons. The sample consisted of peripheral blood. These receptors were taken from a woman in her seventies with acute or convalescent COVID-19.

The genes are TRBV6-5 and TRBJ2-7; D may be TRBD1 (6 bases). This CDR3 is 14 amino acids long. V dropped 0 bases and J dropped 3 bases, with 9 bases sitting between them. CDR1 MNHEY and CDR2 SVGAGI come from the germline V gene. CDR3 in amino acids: CASSYSTTGYEQYF. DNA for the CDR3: TGTGCCAGCAGTTACTCGACGACAGGCTACGAGCAGTACTTC.

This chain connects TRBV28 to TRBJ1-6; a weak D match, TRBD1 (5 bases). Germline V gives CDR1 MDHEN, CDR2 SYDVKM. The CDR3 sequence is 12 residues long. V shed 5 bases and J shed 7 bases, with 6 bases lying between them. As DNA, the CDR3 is TGTGCCAGCAGTGCAGGGAATTCACCCCTCCACTTT. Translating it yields CASSAGNSPLHF.

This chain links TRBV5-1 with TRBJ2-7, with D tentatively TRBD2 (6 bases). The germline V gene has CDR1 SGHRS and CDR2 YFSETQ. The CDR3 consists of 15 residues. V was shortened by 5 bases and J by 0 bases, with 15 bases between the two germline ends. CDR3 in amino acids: CASSSQGLSSYEQYF. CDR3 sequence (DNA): TGCGCCAGCAGTTCTCAGGGACTTAGCTCCTACGAGCAGTACTTC.

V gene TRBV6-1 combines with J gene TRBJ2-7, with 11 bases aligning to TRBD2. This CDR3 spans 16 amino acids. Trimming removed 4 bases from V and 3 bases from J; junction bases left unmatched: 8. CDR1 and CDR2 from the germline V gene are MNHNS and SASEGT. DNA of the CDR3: TGTGCCAGCAGTGTATTACTAGCGGGGGAGAACTACGAGCAGTACTTC. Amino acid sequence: CASSVLLAGENYEQYF.

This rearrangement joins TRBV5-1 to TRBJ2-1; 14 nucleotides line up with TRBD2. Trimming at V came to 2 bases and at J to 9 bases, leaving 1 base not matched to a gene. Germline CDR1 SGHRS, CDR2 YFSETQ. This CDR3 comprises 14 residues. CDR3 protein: CASSLGLAGGEQFF. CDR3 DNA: TGCGCCAGCAGCTTAGGACTAGCGGGAGGTGAGCAGTTCTTC.

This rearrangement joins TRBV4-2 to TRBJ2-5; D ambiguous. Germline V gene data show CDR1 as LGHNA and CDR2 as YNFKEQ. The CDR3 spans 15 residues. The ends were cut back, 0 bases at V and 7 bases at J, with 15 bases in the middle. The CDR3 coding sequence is TGTGCCAGCAGCCAAGACCCCCTTTTCCCCGGGACCCAGTACTTC. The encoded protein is CASSQDPLFPGTQYF.

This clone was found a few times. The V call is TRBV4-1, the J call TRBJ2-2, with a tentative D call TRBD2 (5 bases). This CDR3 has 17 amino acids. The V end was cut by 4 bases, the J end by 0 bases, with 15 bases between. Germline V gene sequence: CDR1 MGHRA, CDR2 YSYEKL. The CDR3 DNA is TGCGCCAGCAGCCCCCCTGTCGAGGGATCGAACACCGGGGAGCTGTTTTTT. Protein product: CASSPPVEGSNTGELFF.

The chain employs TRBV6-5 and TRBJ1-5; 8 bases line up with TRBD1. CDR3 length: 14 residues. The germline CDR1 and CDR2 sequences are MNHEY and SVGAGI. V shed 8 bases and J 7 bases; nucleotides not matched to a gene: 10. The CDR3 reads CASAPQGAQQPQHF. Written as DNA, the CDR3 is TGTGCCAGCGCCCCTCAGGGGGCACAGCAGCCCCAGCATTTT.

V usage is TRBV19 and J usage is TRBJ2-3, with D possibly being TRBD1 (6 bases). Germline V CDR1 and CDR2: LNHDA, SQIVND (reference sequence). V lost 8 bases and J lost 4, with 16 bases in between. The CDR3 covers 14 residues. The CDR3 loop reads CASADSGRPDTQYF. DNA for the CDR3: TGTGCCAGTGCGGACAGTGGGAGACCAGATACGCAGTATTTT.

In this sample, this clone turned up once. The CDR3, as DNA: TGTGCCAGCAGCTTGTCCATTATAGCGGGAGGGACGAGTTACACAGATACGCAGTATTTT. Amino acids: CASSLSIIAGGTSYTDTQYF. This sequence joins TRBV7-3 and TRBJ2-3, with 11 bases fitting TRBD2. Per the germline V gene, CDR1 is SGHTA and CDR2 is FQGTGA. V lost 3 bases and J lost 2; bases outside the gene matches: 16. CDR3 length: 20 amino acids.

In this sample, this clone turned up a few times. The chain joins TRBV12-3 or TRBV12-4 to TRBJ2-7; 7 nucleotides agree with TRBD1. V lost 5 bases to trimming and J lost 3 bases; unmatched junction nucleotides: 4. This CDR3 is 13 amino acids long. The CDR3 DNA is TGTGCCAGCAGTGGGGGACAGCGCTACGAGCAGTACTTC. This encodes CASSGGQRYEQYF.

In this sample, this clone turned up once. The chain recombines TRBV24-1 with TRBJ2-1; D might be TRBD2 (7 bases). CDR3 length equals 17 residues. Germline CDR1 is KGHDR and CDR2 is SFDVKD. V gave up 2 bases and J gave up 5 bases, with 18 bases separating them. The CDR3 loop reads CATSDSSGGRDNNEQFF. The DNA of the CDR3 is TGTGCCACCAGTGATTCATCCGGGGGGCGGGACAACAATGAGCAGTTCTTC.

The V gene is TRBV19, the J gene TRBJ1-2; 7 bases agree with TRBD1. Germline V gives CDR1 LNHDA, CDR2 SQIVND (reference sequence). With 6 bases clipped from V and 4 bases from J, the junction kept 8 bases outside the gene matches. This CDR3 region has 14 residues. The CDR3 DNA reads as TGTGCCAGTAGACCAGGACAGGATGGCTATGGCTACACCTTC. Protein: CASRPGQDGYGYTF.

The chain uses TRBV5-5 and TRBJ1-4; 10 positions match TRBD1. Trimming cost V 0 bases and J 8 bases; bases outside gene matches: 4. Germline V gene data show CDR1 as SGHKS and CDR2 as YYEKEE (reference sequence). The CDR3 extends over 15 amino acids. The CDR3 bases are TGTGCCAGCAGCTTGGTGGGGACAGGGGAAGAAAAACTGTTTTTT. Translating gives CASSLVGTGEEKLFF.

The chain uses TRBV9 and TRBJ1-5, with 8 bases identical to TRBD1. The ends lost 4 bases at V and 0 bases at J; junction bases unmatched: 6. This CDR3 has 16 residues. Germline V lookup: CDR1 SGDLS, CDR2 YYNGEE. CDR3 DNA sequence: TGTGCCAGCAGCAGCGGACAGGGTCTTAGCAATCAGCCCCAGCATTTT. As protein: CASSSGQGLSNQPQHF.

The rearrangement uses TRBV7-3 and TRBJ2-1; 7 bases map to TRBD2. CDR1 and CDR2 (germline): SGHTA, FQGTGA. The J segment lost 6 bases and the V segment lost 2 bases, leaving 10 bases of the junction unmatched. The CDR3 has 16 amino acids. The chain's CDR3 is CASSLAVTGGGNEQFF. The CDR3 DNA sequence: TGTGCCAGCAGCTTAGCCGTGACGGGAGGAGGCAATGAGCAGTTCTTC.

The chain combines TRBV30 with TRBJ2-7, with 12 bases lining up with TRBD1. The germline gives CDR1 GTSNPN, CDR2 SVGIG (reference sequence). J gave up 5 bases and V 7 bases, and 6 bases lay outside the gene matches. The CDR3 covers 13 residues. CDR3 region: CALGGQGANEQYF. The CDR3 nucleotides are TGTGCCTTGGGGGGACAGGGGGCTAACGAGCAGTACTTC.

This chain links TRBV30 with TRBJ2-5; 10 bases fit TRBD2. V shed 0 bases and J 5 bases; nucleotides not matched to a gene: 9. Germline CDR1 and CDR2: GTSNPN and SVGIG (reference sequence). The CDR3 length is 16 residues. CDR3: CAWSVRSSGSFETQYF. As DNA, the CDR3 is TGTGCCTGGAGTGTTCGGTCTAGCGGGAGCTTCGAGACCCAGTACTTC.

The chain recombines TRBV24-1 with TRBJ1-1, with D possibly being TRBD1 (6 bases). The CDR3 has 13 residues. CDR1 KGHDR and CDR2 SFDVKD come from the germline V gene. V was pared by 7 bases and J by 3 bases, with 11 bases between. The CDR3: CATSRAGDTEAFF. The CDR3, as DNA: TGTGCCACCAGCCGTGCAGGGGACACTGAAGCTTTCTTT.

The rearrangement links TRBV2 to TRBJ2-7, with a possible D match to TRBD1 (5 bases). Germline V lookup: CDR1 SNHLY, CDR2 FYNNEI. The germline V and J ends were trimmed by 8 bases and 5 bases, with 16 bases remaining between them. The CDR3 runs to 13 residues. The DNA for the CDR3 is TGTGCCAGCCTCGGGCAGGGCGTTAACGAGCAGTACTTC. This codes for CASLGQGVNEQYF.

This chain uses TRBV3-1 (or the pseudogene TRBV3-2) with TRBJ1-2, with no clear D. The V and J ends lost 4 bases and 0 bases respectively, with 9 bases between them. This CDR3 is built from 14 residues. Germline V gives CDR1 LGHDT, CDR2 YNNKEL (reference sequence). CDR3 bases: TGTGCCAGCAGCCTTGCAGTATCTAACTATGGCTACACCTTC. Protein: CASSLAVSNYGYTF.

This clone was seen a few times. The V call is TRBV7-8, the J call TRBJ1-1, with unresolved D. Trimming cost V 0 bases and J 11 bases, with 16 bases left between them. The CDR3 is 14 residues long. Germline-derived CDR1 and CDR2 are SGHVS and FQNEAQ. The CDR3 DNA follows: TGTGCCAGCAGCTTAGCGCTGGAGAACTCCTGGGCTTTCTTT. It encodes CASSLALENSWAFF.

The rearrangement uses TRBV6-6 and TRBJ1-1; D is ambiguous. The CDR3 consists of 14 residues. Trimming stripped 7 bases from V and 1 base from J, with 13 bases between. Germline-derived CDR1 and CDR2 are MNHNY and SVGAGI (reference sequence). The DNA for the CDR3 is TGTGCCAGCATGATCTTCGAGAAGAACACTGAAGCTTTCTTT. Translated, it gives CASMIFEKNTEAFF.

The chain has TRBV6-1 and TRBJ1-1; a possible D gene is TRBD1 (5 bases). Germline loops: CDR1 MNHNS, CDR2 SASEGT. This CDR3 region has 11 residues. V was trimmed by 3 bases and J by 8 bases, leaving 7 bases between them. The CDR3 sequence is CASSEGPEAFF. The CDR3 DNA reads TGTGCCAGCAGTGAGGGGCCCGAAGCTTTCTTT.

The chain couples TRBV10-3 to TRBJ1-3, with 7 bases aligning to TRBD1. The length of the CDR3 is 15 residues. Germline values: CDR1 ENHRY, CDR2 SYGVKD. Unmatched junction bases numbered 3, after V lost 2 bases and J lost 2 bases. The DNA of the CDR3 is TGTGCCATCAGTGAGGACAGGGCGGCTGGAAACACCATATATTTT. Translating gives CAISEDRAAGNTIYF.

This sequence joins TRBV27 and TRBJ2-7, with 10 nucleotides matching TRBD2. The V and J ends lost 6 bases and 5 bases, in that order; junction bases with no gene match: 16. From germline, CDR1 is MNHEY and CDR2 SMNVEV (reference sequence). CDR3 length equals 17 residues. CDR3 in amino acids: CASREIAGGFSAHEQYF. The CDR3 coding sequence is TGTGCCAGCAGGGAAATAGCGGGAGGATTTTCTGCCCACGAGCAGTACTTC.

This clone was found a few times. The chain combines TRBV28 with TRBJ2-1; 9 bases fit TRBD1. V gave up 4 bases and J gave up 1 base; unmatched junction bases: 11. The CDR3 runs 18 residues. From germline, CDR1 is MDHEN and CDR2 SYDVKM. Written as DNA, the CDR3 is TGTGCCAGCAGTTCAATCTTTACAGGGGGCGCGTCCTACAATGAGCAGTTCTTC. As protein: CASSSIFTGGASYNEQFF. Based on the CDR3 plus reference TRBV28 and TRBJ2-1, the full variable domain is DVKVTQSSRYLVKRTGEKVFLECVQDMDHENMFWYRQDPGLGLRLIYFSYDVKMKEKGDIPEGYSVSREKKERFSLILESASTNQTSMYLCASSSIFTGGASYNEQFFGPGTRLTVL.

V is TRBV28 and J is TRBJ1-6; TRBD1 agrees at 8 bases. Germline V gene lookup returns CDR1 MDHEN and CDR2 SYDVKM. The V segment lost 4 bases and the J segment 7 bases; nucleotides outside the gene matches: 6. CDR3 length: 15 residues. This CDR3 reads CASSSLQGENSPLHF. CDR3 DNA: TGTGCCAGCAGTTCCCTACAGGGGGAAAATTCACCCCTCCACTTT.

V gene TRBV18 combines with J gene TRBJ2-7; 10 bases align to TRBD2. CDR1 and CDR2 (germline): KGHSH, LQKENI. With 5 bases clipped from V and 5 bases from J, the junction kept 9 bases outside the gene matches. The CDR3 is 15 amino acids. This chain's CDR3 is CASSSTSGRVNEQYF. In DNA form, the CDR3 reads TGTGCCAGCTCATCAACAAGCGGGAGGGTCAACGAGCAGTACTTC.

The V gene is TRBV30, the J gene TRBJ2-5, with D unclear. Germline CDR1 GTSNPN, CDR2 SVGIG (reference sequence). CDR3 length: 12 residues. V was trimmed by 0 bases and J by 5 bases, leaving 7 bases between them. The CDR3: CAWSVFGETQYF. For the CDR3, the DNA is TGTGCCTGGAGTGTATTCGGGGAGACCCAGTACTTC.

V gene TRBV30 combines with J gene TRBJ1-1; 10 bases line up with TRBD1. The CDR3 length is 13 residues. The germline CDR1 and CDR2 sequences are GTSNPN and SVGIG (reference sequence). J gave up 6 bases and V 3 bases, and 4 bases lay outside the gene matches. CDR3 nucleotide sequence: TGTGCCTGGAGCGGACAGGGGGTGGCTGAAGCTTTCTTT. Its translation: CAWSGQGVAEAFF.

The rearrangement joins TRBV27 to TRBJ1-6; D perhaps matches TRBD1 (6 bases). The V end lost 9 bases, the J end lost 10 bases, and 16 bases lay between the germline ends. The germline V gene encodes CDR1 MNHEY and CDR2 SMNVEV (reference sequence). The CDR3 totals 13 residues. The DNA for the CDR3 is TGTGCCAGATCAGGGACAAGGGACTCACCCCTCCACTTT. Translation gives CARSGTRDSPLHF.